The clone carrying this T cell receptor (beta chain) was observed a few times. These data originate in a study of T cell changes during pregnancy in multiple sclerosis. Germline V CDR1 and CDR2: MGHDK, SYGVNS. Trimming took 4 bases from V and 4 from J, leaving 8 bases between them. This CDR3 region has 13 residues. The assay was immunoSEQ multiplex PCR, and TCRdb's table has in-frame clones only and misses some. The sample records about 80,000 clones, 94% being singletons. This sequence originates from a female donor with multiple sclerosis, enrolled in a pregnancy study. The sample in question was peripheral blood, obtained in the third trimester of pregnancy. The chain combines TRBV25-1 with TRBJ1-5, with D tentatively TRBD1 (5 bases). CDR3 nucleotides: TGTGCCAGCAGTGGGGGGGTGAATCAGCCCCAGCATTTT. It yields the protein CASSGGVNQPQHF.